This T cell receptor beta chain was recovered during a study of OX40 agonist ivuxolimab in advanced cancers. Whole-study context: Partial responses were achieved by three patients: one hepatocellular carcinoma, two cutaneous melanoma.

This clone was observed a few times. Its antigen is still unknown. The CDR3 loop spans 11 amino acids. Germline CDR1 SEHNR, CDR2 FQNEAQ (reference sequence). Trimming removed 10 bases at V and 2 bases at J, with 6 bases between. Notes on the study in general: Fewer expanded clones were found on average in CD4+ than in CD8+ T cells.

Clones were sequenced by immunoSEQ multiplex PCR, and TCRdb holds only the in-frame ones, with some missing. The table records about 69,000 clones, about 90% of them present only once. The V call is TRBV7-9, the J call TRBJ1-5; D is uncertain. This specimen consisted of CD4+ or CD8+ T cells sorted from blood, obtained in a trial of the OX40 agonist ivuxolimab. This TCR derives from an adult with an advanced solid tumor such as melanoma, head and neck, liver or kidney cancer. The CDR3 loop is CATGGNQPQHF. The CDR3, as DNA: TGTGCCACCGGGGGCAATCAGCCCCAGCATTTT.